The TCR beta chain under discussion was sequenced for a study of T cell responses to AZD1222 COVID-19 vaccine. Sequencing was performed with immunoSEQ multiplex PCR; in TCRdb, only in-frame clones are kept and a portion is missing. The top ten hold approximately 5.6% of the sample, which has just under 150,000 clones, over 75% seen once. Remarks on this clone: Its antigen is unidentified.

The study, taken as a whole, reports: Seropositivity was recorded at baseline in only a handful of AZD1222 recipients. Most donors were white British and more were female, and clonal diversity was possibly underestimated. The reported proportion of spike-specific TCRs targeting unmutated variant regions was nearly half.

The sample here was peripheral blood, taken 28 days after the second dose of the MenACWY control vaccine. The clonotype originates from an adult who received the MenACWY meningococcal vaccine as a control.

The chain's CDR3 is CASSQGRIMDQPQHF. Here the CDR3 DNA reads TGTGCCAGCAGCCAGGGCAGAATAATGGATCAGCCCCAGCATTTT. The genes are TRBV5-8 and TRBJ1-5, with D possibly TRBD1 on 5 matching bases. The V end lost 4 bases, the J end lost 5 bases, and 16 bases lay between the germline ends. Germline V gene sequence: CDR1 SGHTS, CDR2 YDEGEE. The CDR3 contains 15 residues.